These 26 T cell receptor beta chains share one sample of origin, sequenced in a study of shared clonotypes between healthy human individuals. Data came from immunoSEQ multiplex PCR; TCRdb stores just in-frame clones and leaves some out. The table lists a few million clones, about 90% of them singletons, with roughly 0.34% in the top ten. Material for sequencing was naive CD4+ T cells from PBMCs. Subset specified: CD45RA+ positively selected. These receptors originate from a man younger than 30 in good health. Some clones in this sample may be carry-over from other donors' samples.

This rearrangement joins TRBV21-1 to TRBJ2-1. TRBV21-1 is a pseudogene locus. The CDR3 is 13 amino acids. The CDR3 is CASTRRCYNEQFF. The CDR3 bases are TGTGCCAGCACAAGAAGGTGCTACAATGAGCAGTTCTTC.

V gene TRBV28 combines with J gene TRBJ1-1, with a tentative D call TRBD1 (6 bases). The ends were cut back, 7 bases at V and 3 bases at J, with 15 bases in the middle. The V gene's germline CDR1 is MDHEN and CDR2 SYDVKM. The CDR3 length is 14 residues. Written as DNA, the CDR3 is TGTGCCAGCACTCGGGGGGGCAGCTACACTGAAGCTTTCTTT. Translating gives CASTRGGSYTEAFF.

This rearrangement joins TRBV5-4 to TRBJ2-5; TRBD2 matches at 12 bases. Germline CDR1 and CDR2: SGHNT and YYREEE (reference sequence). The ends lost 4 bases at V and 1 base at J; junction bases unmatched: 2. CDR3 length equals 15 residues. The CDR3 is CASSLTSGSQETQYF. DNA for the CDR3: TGTGCCAGCAGCCTGACTAGCGGGAGCCAAGAGACCCAGTACTTC.

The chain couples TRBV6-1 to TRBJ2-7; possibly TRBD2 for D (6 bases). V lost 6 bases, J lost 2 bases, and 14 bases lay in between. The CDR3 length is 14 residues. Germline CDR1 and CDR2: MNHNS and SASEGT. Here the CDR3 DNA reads TGTGCCAGCAGCGCCCTGCGGGGAACCTACGAGCAGTACTTC. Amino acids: CASSALRGTYEQYF.

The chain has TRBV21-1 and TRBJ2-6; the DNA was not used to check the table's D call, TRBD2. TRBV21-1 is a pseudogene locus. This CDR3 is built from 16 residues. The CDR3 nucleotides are TGTGCCAGCAGCAAAGTAAGGCCGGGATTGGTTGACGTCCTGACTTTC. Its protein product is CASSKVRPGLVDVLTF.

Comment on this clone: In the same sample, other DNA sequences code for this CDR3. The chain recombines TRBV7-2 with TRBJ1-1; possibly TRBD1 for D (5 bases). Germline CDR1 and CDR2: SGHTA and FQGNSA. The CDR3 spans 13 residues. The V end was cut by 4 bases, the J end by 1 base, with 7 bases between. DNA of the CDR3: TGTGCCAGCAGCTCGGGGCAGAACACTGAAGCTTTCTTT. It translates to CASSSGQNTEAFF. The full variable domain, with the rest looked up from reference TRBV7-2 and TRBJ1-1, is GAGVSQSPSNKVTEKGKDVELRCDPISGHTALYWYRQSLGQGLEFLIYFQGNSAPDKSGLPSDRFSAERTGGSVSTLTIQRTQQEDSAVYLCASSSGQNTEAFFGQGTRLTVV.

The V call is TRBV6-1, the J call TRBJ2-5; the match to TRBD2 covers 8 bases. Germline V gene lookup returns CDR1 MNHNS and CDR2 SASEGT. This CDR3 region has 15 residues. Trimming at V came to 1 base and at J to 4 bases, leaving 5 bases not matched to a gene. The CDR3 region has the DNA TGTGCCAGCAGTGAAGTCCTCGGGAGGGGAGAGACCCAGTACTTC. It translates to CASSEVLGRGETQYF.

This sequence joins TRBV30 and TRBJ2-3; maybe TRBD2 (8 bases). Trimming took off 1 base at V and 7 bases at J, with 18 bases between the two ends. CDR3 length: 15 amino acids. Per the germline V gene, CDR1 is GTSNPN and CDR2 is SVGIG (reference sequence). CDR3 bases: TGTGCCTGGAGTGGACAGGGACTAGGGACCCATACGCAGTATTTT. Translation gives CAWSGQGLGTHTQYF. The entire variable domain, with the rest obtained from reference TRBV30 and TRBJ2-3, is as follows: SQTIHQWPATLVQPVGSPLSLECTVEGTSNPNLYWYRQAAGRGLQLLFYSVGIGQISSEVPQNLSASRPQDRQFILSSKKLLLSDSGFYLCAWSGQGLGTHTQYFGPGTRLTVL.

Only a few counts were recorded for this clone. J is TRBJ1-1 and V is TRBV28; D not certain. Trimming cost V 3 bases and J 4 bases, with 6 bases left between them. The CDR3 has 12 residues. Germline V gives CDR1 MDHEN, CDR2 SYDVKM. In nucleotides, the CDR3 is TGTGCCAGCAGTTTTGATGGCACTGAAGCTTTCTTT. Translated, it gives CASSFDGTEAFF.

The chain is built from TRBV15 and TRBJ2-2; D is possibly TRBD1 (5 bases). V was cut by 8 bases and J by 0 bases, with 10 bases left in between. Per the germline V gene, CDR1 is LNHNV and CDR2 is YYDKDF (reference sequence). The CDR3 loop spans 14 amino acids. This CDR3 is CATPTQANTGELFF. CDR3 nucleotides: TGTGCCACCCCTACACAGGCGAACACCGGGGAGCTGTTTTTT. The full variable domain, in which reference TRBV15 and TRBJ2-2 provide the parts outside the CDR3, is DAMVIQNPRYQVTQFGKPVTLSCSQTLNHNVMYWYQQKSSQAPKLLFHYYDKDFNNEADTPDNFQSRRPNTSFCFLDIRSPGLGDTAMYLCATPTQANTGELFFGEGSRLTVL.

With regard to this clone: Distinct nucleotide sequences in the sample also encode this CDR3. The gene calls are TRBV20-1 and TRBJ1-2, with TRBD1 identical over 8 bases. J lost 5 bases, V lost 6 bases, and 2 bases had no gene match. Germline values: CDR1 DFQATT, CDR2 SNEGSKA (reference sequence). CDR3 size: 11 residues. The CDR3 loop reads CSARTGYGYTF. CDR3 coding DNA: TGCAGTGCGCGGACAGGGTATGGCTACACCTTC.

In DNA, the CDR3 is TGTGCCAGCAGCCAAGACGGGGCGGGATCTCTCAATGAGCAGTTCTTC. Encoded protein: CASSQDGAGSLNEQFF. This chain connects TRBV11-2 to TRBJ2-1; D is possibly TRBD2 (6 bases). CDR3 length equals 16 residues. Germline CDR1 reads SGHAT; CDR2 reads FQNNGV. The germline V and J ends were trimmed by 5 bases and 6 bases, with 20 bases remaining between them.

CDR3: CASSVSDQPGQETQYF. In DNA, the CDR3 is TGTGCCAGCAGCGTATCCGACCAACCTGGCCAAGAGACCCAGTACTTC. The chain couples TRBV9 to TRBJ2-5; D gene ambiguous. The V gene lost 1 base and the J gene lost 1 base, with 14 bases spanning the gap. The length of the CDR3 is 16 residues. Germline lookup yields CDR1 SGDLS and CDR2 YYNGEE.

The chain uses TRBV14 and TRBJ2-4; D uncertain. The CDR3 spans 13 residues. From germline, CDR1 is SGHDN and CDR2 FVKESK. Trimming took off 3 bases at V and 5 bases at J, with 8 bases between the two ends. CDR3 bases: TGTGCCAGCAGCCAGGGCAGACAAAACATTCAGTACTTC. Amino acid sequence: CASSQGRQNIQYF.

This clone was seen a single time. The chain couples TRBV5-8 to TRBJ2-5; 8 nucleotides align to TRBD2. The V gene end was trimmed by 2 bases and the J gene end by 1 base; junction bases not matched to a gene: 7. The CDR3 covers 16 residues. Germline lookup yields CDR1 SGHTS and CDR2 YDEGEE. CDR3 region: CASSLRAGAGQETQYF. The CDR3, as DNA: TGTGCCAGCAGCTTACGAGCGGGGGCGGGCCAAGAGACCCAGTACTTC.

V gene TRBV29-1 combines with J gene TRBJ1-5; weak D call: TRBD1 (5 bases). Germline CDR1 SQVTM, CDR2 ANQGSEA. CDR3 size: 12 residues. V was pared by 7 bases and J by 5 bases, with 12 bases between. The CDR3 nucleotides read TGCAGCGCTAAGAGGGGTGATCAGCCCCAGCATTTT. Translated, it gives CSAKRGDQPQHF.

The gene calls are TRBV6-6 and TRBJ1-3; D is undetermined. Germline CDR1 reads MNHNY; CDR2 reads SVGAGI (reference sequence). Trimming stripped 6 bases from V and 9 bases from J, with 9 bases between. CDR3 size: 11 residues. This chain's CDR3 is CASREGLTIYF. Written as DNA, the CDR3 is TGTGCCAGCAGAGAAGGGCTCACCATATATTTT.

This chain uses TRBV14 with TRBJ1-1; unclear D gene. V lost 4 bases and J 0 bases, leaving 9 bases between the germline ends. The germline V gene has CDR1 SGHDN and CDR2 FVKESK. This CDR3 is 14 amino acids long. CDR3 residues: CASSRDLVNTEAFF. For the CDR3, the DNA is TGTGCCAGCAGCCGCGACCTGGTGAACACTGAAGCTTTCTTT.

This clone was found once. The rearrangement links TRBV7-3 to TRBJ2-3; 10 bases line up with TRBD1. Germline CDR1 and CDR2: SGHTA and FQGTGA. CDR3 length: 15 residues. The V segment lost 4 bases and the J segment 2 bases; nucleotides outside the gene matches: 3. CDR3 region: CASSSGTGATDTQYF. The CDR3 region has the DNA TGTGCCAGCAGCTCCGGGACAGGGGCCACAGATACGCAGTATTTT.

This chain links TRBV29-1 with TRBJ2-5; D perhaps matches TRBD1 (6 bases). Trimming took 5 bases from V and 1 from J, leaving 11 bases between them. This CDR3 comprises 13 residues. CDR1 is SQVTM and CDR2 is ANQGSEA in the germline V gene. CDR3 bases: TGCAGCGTTTCGCGGACAGCCCAAGAGACCCAGTACTTC. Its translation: CSVSRTAQETQYF.

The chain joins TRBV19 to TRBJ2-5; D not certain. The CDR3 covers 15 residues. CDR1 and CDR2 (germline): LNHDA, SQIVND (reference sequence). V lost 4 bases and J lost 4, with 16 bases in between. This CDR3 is CASSRSGAPGETQYF. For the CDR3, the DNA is TGTGCCAGTAGTAGATCTGGCGCCCCGGGAGAGACCCAGTACTTC.

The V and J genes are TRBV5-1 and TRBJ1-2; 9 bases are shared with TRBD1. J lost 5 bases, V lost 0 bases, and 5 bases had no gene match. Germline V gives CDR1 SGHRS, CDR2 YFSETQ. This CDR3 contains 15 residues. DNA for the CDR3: TGCGCCAGCAGCTTGGGAGCCGGGACAGGGTATGGCTACACCTTC. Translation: CASSLGAGTGYGYTF.

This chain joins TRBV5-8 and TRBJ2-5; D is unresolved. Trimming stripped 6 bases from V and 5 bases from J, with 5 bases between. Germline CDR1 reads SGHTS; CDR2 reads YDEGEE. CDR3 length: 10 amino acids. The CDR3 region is CASTGETQYF. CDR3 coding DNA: TGTGCCAGCACCGGCGAGACCCAGTACTTC. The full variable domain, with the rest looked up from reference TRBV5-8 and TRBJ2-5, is EAGVTQSPTHLIKTRGQQATLRCSPISGHTSVYWYQQALGLGLQFLLWYDEGEERNRGNFPPRFSGRQFPNYSSELNVNALELEDSALYLCASTGETQYFGPGTRLLVL.

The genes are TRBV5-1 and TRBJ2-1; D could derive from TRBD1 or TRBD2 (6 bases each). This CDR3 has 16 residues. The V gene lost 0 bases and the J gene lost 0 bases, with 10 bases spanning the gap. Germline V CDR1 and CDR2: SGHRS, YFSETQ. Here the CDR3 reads CASSLDGGGSYNEQFF. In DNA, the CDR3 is TGCGCCAGCAGCTTGGACGGAGGGGGCTCCTACAATGAGCAGTTCTTC.

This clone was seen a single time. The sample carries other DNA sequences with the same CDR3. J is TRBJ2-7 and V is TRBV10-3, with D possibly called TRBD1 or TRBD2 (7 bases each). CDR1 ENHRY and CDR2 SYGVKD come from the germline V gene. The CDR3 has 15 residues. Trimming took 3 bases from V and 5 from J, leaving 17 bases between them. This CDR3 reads CAISESRQGGDEQYF. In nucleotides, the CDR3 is TGTGCCATCAGTGAATCCCGACAGGGAGGGGACGAGCAGTACTTC.

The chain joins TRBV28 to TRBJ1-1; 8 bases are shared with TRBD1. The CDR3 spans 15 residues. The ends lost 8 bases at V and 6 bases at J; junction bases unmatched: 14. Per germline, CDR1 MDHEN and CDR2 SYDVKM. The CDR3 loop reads CASGSPGQGRPEAFF. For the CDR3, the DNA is TGTGCCAGCGGGTCCCCCGGACAGGGAAGGCCTGAAGCTTTCTTT.